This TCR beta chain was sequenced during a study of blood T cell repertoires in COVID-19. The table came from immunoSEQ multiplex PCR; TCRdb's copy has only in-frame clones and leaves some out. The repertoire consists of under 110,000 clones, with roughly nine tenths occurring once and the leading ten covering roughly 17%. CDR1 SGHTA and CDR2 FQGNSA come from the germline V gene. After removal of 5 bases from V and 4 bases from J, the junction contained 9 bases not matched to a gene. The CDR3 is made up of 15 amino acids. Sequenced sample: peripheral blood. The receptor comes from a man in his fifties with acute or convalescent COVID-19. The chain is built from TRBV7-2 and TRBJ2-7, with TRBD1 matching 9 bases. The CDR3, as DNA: TGTGCCAGCAGCCCACAGGGACAGGGCTGGTACGAGCAGTACTTC. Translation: CASSPQGQGWYEQYF.